The T cell receptor beta chain under discussion was sequenced for a study of blood T cell repertoires in COVID-19. The germline V gene encodes CDR1 SGHDN and CDR2 FVKESK. The CDR3 sequence is 18 residues long. Unmatched junction bases numbered 11, after V lost 0 bases and J lost 2 bases. TCRdb keeps only in-frame clones here, not all; method: immunoSEQ multiplex PCR. The sample lists approximately 220,000 clones, around four fifths seen once, with roughly 5% in the top ten. The specimen sequenced was peripheral blood. The clonotype originates from a woman aged 55-69 years who had recovered from COVID-19. The chain combines TRBV14 with TRBJ2-7; 9 bases fit TRBD1. CDR3 coding DNA: TGTGCCAGCAGCCAAGATCTCGGGACAGGGAGAGGGGCCTACGAGCAGTACTTC. Its translation: CASSQDLGTGRGAYEQYF.